This T cell receptor beta chain was captured in a study of blood T cells in healthy people across ages. V shed 3 bases and J shed 5 bases, with 17 bases lying between them. CDR3 length: 16 residues. Combining a sample-barcoded 5' primer with a J-beta primer mix, a second PCR ran for about 6 to 11 cycles. TCRdb reanalysed the 5' RACE reads using MiXCR and keeps one entry per CDR3 protein. The sample carries more than 1.4 million distinct CDR3 sequences, 35% to 45% recorded once. The sample holds a few counts of this clonotype. This TCR came from a woman in her late teens or twenties in good health. Sequenced: blood. This chain links TRBV12-3 or TRBV12-4 with TRBJ2-1; no reliable D call. Here the CDR3 DNA reads TGTGCCAGCAGTTTCCCCGGCCCGGTCTCTGACAATGAGCAGTTCTTC. Its translation is CASSFPGPVSDNEQFF.